This entry is about one TCR beta chain. Its target is unknown. This sample is part of a study of T cells in Graves' hyperthyroidism and ophthalmopathy. RNA transcripts were the template for amplifying TCR beta CDR3 regions. First-round RT-PCR with HTBI primers amplified the TCR CDR3 region. TCRdb re-called the multiplex PCR reads with MiXCR, one entry per CDR3 protein. The repertoire holds more than 550,000 distinct CDR3 sequences, with about 45% as singletons. Trimming took off 1 base at V and 0 bases at J, with 13 bases between the two ends. CDR1 is WSHSY, CDR2 SAAADI, per germline. The CDR3 contains 18 residues. Notes on the study in general: For ophthalmopathy, model prediction preceded onset by a median about six months.

Patients having uncontrolled infection, another autoimmune disease, pregnancy or lactation were not included. The origin of this receptor is an adult man with Graves' disease, either hyperthyroidism or ophthalmopathy (not recorded which). The material sequenced was peripheral blood or thyroid tissue (not recorded which). The rearrangement uses TRBV10-2 and TRBJ2-6; D gene unclear. DNA of the CDR3: TGCGCCAGCAGTGAGTTAGGCGAGCCCAGCTCTGGGGCCAACGTCCTGACTTTC. Translated, it gives CASSELGEPSSGANVLTF.